These 23 T cell receptor beta chains were all obtained from the same sample, sequenced in a study of cytomegalovirus exposure and HLA in healthy donors. PCR was performed using 60 Vbeta and 13 Jbeta primers. Generated by immunoSEQ multiplex PCR, the TCRdb table keeps only in-frame clones and is missing some. This sample has about 150,000 clones, with approximately 80% found just once. The source material was PBMCs. The receptors come from a young man in good health and CMV-seropositive.

The rearrangement joins TRBV28 to TRBJ2-2; D may be TRBD2 (6 bases). Deletions cut 6 bases from V and 0 bases from J, with 14 bases between. The germline gives CDR1 MDHEN, CDR2 SYDVKM. The length of the CDR3 is 16 residues. Written as DNA, the CDR3 is TGTGCCAGCAGCCTTGGGGACTTCGCGAACACCGGGGAGCTGTTTTTT. This encodes CASSLGDFANTGELFF.

The chain combines TRBV7-9 with TRBJ2-7; D is perhaps TRBD2 (5 bases). Germline CDR1 and CDR2: SEHNR and FQNEAQ (reference sequence). This CDR3 spans 14 amino acids. V lost 1 base, J lost 2 bases, and 9 bases lay in between. The CDR3: CASSLGRSTYEQYF. The CDR3 nucleotides read TGTGCCAGCAGCTTAGGGAGGAGCACCTACGAGCAGTACTTC.

The gene calls are TRBV2 and TRBJ2-7; weak D call: TRBD1 (6 bases). Deletions cut 1 base from V and 7 bases from J, with 11 bases between. Germline CDR1 and CDR2: SNHLY and FYNNEI. The CDR3 is made up of 13 amino acids. CDR3 coding DNA: TGTGCCAGCAGTGAAGTACAGGGTAGAGAGCAGTACTTC. This codes for CASSEVQGREQYF.

This rearrangement joins TRBV7-2 to TRBJ2-5; tentative D call: TRBD2 (6 bases). Germline-derived CDR1 and CDR2 are SGHTA and FQGNSA. Trimming stripped 5 bases from V and 10 bases from J, with 14 bases between. The length of the CDR3 is 12 residues. The CDR3 sequence is CASSDRGLGQYF. DNA for the CDR3: TGTGCCAGCAGCGACCGGGGACTCGGCCAGTACTTC.

The CDR3: CASSTAWEMNTEAFF. The CDR3 nucleotides are TGTGCCAGTAGTACCGCCTGGGAGATGAACACTGAAGCTTTCTTT. This chain links TRBV19 with TRBJ1-1; D not resolved. CDR3 length equals 15 residues. V lost 4 bases and J lost 0, with 12 bases in between. Germline-derived CDR1 and CDR2 are LNHDA and SQIVND (reference sequence).

The chain is built from TRBV6-5 and TRBJ2-4; a weak D match, TRBD1 (5 bases). Deletions cut 7 bases from V and 4 bases from J, with 14 bases between. The CDR3 spans 14 residues. The germline V gene encodes CDR1 MNHEY and CDR2 SVGAGI. This chain's CDR3 is CASTQHAGKNIQYF. The DNA of the CDR3 is TGTGCCAGCACCCAACACGCAGGGAAAAACATTCAGTACTTC.

Comments on this clone: An end of the junction differs from the germline gene, which may be a read error. The rearrangement links TRBV27 to TRBJ2-4, with TRBD2 identical over 13 bases. The CDR3 contains 15 residues. Germline CDR1 reads MNHEY; CDR2 reads SMNVEV (reference sequence). CDR3 coding DNA: TGTGCCAGCATGGGACTAGCGGGGTCGAAAAACAGTCAGTACTTC. It yields the protein CASMGLAGSKNSQYF.

The rearrangement uses TRBV30 and TRBJ1-2; 12 nucleotides align to TRBD1. This CDR3 has 16 amino acids. CDR1 is GTSNPN, CDR2 SVGIG, per germline (reference sequence). The V segment lost 3 bases and the J segment 5 bases; nucleotides outside the gene matches: 10. The CDR3 loop is CAWRQPGQGAQYGYTF. In DNA form, the CDR3 reads TGTGCCTGGAGACAACCGGGACAGGGGGCGCAGTATGGCTACACCTTC.

This clone has just a few counts. The CDR3 sequence: CASSWGGQGGNYGYTF. DNA for the CDR3: TGTGCCAGCAGCTGGGGAGGACAGGGTGGTAACTATGGCTACACCTTC. The chain is built from TRBV5-4 and TRBJ1-2; 8 nucleotides line up with TRBD1. CDR1 and CDR2 from the germline V gene are SGHNT and YYREEE (reference sequence). V was clipped by 3 bases and J by 1 base; unmatched bases: 8. CDR3 length: 16 amino acids.

This rearrangement joins TRBV5-1 to TRBJ2-1; D possibly corresponds to TRBD1 (6 bases). The CDR3 runs to 12 residues. Germline V gene data show CDR1 as SGHRS and CDR2 as YFSETQ. The ends were cut back, 5 bases at V and 10 bases at J, with 13 bases in the middle. Here the CDR3 reads CASRGGEVEQFF. For the CDR3, the DNA is TGCGCCAGCAGAGGGGGAGAGGTGGAGCAGTTCTTC.

The chain combines TRBV19 with TRBJ1-5; 8 bases are a match to TRBD1. J was trimmed by 0 bases and V by 10 bases; bases with no gene match: 8. The CDR3 loop spans 15 amino acids. Germline V CDR1 and CDR2: LNHDA, SQIVND (reference sequence). CDR3 bases: TGTGCCACCAGGACAGGGCTAAATAGCAATCAGCCCCAGCATTTT. This translates into CATRTGLNSNQPQHF. The entire variable domain, with the rest obtained from reference TRBV19 and TRBJ1-5, is as follows: DGGITQSPKYLFRKEGQNVTLSCEQNLNHDAMYWYRQDPGQGLRLIYYSQIVNDFQKGDIAEGYSVSREKKESFPLTVTSAQKNPTAFYLCATRTGLNSNQPQHFGDGTRLSIL.

The chain employs TRBV2 and TRBJ1-1, with TRBD1 as a possible D gene (5 bases). The CDR3 is 14 amino acids. Germline loops: CDR1 SNHLY, CDR2 FYNNEI. Deletions cut 4 bases from V and 4 bases from J, with 13 bases between. For the CDR3, the DNA is TGTGCCAGCAGTGTCGGGGGTTCGGGCACTGAAGCTTTCTTT. Translating gives CASSVGGSGTEAFF.

Only one count was recorded for this clone. This rearrangement joins TRBV7-6 to TRBJ1-4; D perhaps matches TRBD1 (5 bases). Per germline, CDR1 SGHVS and CDR2 FNYEAQ. The CDR3 has 17 amino acids. Trimming pared 1 base from V and 0 bases from J, leaving 12 bases between. DNA of the CDR3: TGTGCCAGCAGCTTAGTCGTAACGGGGGCAACTAATGAAAAACTGTTTTTT. Amino acid sequence: CASSLVVTGATNEKLFF.

The rearrangement uses TRBV7-9 and TRBJ1-4; TRBD1 aligns across 8 bases. From germline, CDR1 is SEHNR and CDR2 FQNEAQ (reference sequence). Losses at the gene ends were 6 bases for V and 5 bases for J; bases not matched to a gene: 5. The CDR3 loop spans 14 amino acids. The chain's CDR3 is CASSVTGANEKLFF. CDR3 coding DNA: TGTGCCAGCAGTGTGACAGGGGCGAATGAAAAACTGTTTTTT.

V is TRBV7-2 and J is TRBJ2-1; D is possibly TRBD2 (6 bases). CDR3 length equals 15 residues. Trimming stripped 5 bases from V and 7 bases from J, with 18 bases between. From germline, CDR1 is SGHTA and CDR2 FQGNSA. The chain's CDR3 is CASSPGGGGRNEQFF. CDR3 bases: TGTGCCAGCAGCCCAGGAGGTGGGGGGAGGAATGAGCAGTTCTTC.

This chain joins TRBV6-5 and TRBJ2-7; no reliable D call. The CDR3 contains 16 residues. V was trimmed by 2 bases and J by 4 bases, leaving 18 bases between them. CDR1 is MNHEY and CDR2 is SVGAGI in the germline V gene. Written as DNA, the CDR3 is TGTGCCAGCAGTTACGGCGGAGTGTTTTTCTGTTACGAGCAGTACTTC. Amino acids: CASSYGGVFFCYEQYF.

The chain recombines TRBV4-1 with TRBJ2-1; possible D gene TRBD2, 6 bases. In germline, CDR1 is MGHRA, CDR2 YSYEKL. Trimming removed 0 bases from V and 6 bases from J, with 12 bases in between. The CDR3 totals 15 residues. The DNA for the CDR3 is TGCGCCAGCAGCCAAGACGAGGGAGGTGTCAATGAGCAGTTCTTC. Its protein is CASSQDEGGVNEQFF.

The chain links TRBV27 to TRBJ1-2; no definite D call. The V and J ends lost 0 bases and 4 bases respectively, with 6 bases between them. CDR3 size: 13 residues. The germline gives CDR1 MNHEY, CDR2 SMNVEV (reference sequence). The CDR3 here is CASSLSSGYGYTF. In DNA form, the CDR3 reads TGTGCCAGCAGTTTATCATCGGGCTATGGCTACACCTTC.

This clone was found once. The chain is built from TRBV6-4 and TRBJ2-7; 12 nucleotides line up with TRBD1. This CDR3 comprises 14 residues. The junction had 1 base not matched to a gene; V was cut back by 2 bases and J by 5 bases. The germline CDR1 and CDR2 sequences are MRHNA and SNTAGT. For the CDR3, the DNA is TGTGCCAGCAGTGACGGGACAGGGGGCCACGAGCAGTACTTC. Its protein product is CASSDGTGGHEQYF.

The chain has TRBV30 and TRBJ1-5, with TRBD1 identical over 8 bases. The CDR3 has 14 residues. CDR1 is GTSNPN and CDR2 is SVGIG in the germline V gene (reference sequence). The DNA of the CDR3 is TGTGCTTATGGACAGGGCCATAGCAATCAGCCCCAGCATTTT. As protein: CAYGQGHSNQPQHF.

The J gene is TRBJ2-2, the V gene TRBV19; D perhaps matches TRBD1 (6 bases). Germline CDR1 reads LNHDA; CDR2 reads SQIVND (reference sequence). Trimming removed 7 bases from V and 3 bases from J, with 15 bases in between. The CDR3 contains 15 residues. In DNA, the CDR3 is TGTGCCAGTAAAGGGCAGGGGTGGGACACCGGGGAGCTGTTTTTT. Amino acid sequence: CASKGQGWDTGELFF.

In regard to this clone: The germline gene is not matched at one end of the junction; a read error may be the cause. The chain recombines TRBV7-9 with TRBJ2-3; a possible D gene is TRBD2 (7 bases). There are 16 residues in the CDR3. Germline V lookup: CDR1 SEHNR, CDR2 FQNEAQ (reference sequence). CDR3 nucleotides: TGTGCCAGCAGATTAGGGGGGGTAGCGGCCCCCTATACGCAGTATTTT. Residues: CASRLGGVAAPYTQYF.

The chain recombines TRBV5-5 with TRBJ1-5; the D is unclear. V shed 3 bases and J shed 0 bases, with 7 bases lying between them. The germline V gene encodes CDR1 SGHKS and CDR2 YYEKEE (reference sequence). The CDR3 contains 14 residues. The CDR3 reads CASSSGISNQPQHF. CDR3 in DNA: TGTGCCAGCAGCTCCGGGATTAGCAATCAGCCCCAGCATTTT.